The 5 T cell receptor beta chains given below trace back to one sample, sequenced in a study of human T cells and chemical hapten exposure. As for time point: patch test 2, 6 weeks after DPC sensitization. This sample's treatment: therapeutic diphenylcyclopropenone sensitization with weekly scalp DPC. TCRdb re-called the RACE reads with MiXCR, one entry per CDR3 protein. The sample contains 350,000 to 400,000 distinct CDR3 sequences, about 6% of which appear only once. The sample here was whole blood, taken in connection with sensitization to the hapten diphenylcyclopropenone (DPC). All receptors derive from a young woman with alopecia areata. Some clones in this sample may be carry-over from other donors' samples.

This clonotype was detected a few times. The chain has TRBV27 and TRBJ1-4, with D perhaps TRBD1 (5 bases). Germline CDR1 MNHEY, CDR2 SMNVEV (reference sequence). Trimming cost V 7 bases and J 0 bases, with 15 bases left between them. CDR3 length equals 16 residues. CDR3 DNA: TGTGCCAGCATGAGGGCAGGGAGGGCAACTAATGAAAAACTGTTTTTT. Translation: CASMRAGRATNEKLFF.

This clonotype was picked up a small number of times. The chain couples TRBV3-1 to TRBJ2-5; 7 bases are shared with TRBD1. The CDR3 runs 13 residues. J was trimmed by 5 bases and V by 7 bases; bases with no gene match: 7. Germline V gene lookup returns CDR1 LGHDT and CDR2 YNNKEL (reference sequence). The CDR3 sequence is CASKRGGAETQYF. The CDR3, as DNA: TGTGCCAGCAAAAGAGGGGGCGCTGAGACCCAGTACTTC.

The sample holds many counts of this clonotype. The chain employs TRBV27 and TRBJ2-7, with D maybe TRBD1 (6 bases). The CDR3 loop spans 17 amino acids. Trimming pared 5 bases from V and 4 bases from J, leaving 24 bases between. Germline V gene lookup returns CDR1 MNHEY and CDR2 SMNVEV (reference sequence). The CDR3 is CASSPPRRGGQGYEQYF. As DNA, the CDR3 is TGTGCCAGCAGTCCGCCCCGCCGTGGAGGCCAGGGGTACGAGCAGTACTTC.

This clonotype was observed many times. This chain joins TRBV6-2 or TRBV6-3 and TRBJ1-1; TRBD1 matches 10 bases. The length of the CDR3 is 16 residues. The germline CDR1 and CDR2 sequences are MNHEY and SVGEGT. The junction had 9 bases not matched to a gene; V was cut back by 2 bases and J by 6 bases. This CDR3 is CASSYGGQGLASEAFF. The DNA of the CDR3 is TGTGCCAGCAGTTACGGGGGACAGGGGTTGGCGTCTGAAGCTTTCTTT.

This rearrangement joins TRBV20-1 to TRBJ2-2; 8 bases are a match to TRBD2. The CDR3 runs to 17 residues. The V and J ends lost 6 bases and 1 base, in that order; junction bases with no gene match: 13. The germline V gene encodes CDR1 DFQATT and CDR2 SNEGSKA (reference sequence). CDR3 DNA: TGCAGTGCCCCCGCCTCCAAGCGGGGGCTGAACACCGGGGAGCTGTTTTTT. This encodes CSAPASKRGLNTGELFF.